This is a list of T cell receptor beta chains from one sample in a study of cytomegalovirus exposure and HLA in healthy donors. Using immunoSEQ multiplex PCR, the repertoire was profiled, and TCRdb retains in-frame clones only, with some absent. The data contain under 150,000 clones, under 90% of them singletons. The sequenced sample was PBMCs. The receptors shown here come from a middle-aged woman in good health and CMV-seronegative. Both conserved end residues are part of each CDR3. A D gene is named only where the DNA matches it firmly. Size is stated for part of the rows, as once, few or many counts, or as a class when the clone is expanded.

abundance,v_gene,j_gene,len,d_gene,CDR3nt,CDR3aa
.,TRBV19,TRBJ1-4,15,.,TGTGCCAGTAGTGAGGGAGGGCCGTCCCGTGAAAAACTGTTTTTT,CASSEGGPSREKLFF
.,TRBV5-1,TRBJ2-7,14,TRBD1,TGCGCCAGCAGCTTGAAGGGGGCGGTCTACGAGCAGTACTTC,CASSLKGAVYEQYF
.,TRBV18,TRBJ2-7,17,TRBD1,TGTGCCAGCTCACCTCCGGGACAGGGGGCAAAAAACTACGAGCAGTACTTC,CASSPPGQGAKNYEQYF
.,TRBV2,TRBJ2-1,12,TRBD1,TGTGCCAGCAATGGGGACAGCAATGAGCAGTTCTTC,CASNGDSNEQFF
.,TRBV7-9,TRBJ2-7,15,TRBD1,TGTGCCAGCAGCTCCCCGTCAGGGGGCCTCTACGAGCAGTACTTC,CASSSPSGGLYEQYF
.,TRBV19,TRBJ1-2,13,.,TGTGCCAGTAGTATAGCAGGCGCCTATGGCTACACCTTC,CASSIAGAYGYTF
.,TRBV29-1,TRBJ2-1,13,.,TGCAGCGTTGAAGATGGACTGCGCAATGAGCAGTTCTTC,CSVEDGLRNEQFF
.,TRBV7-2,TRBJ1-2,14,TRBD1,TGTGCCAGCAGCTTAGAACAGGGGCTAGGGGGCTACACCTTC,CASSLEQGLGGYTF
.,TRBV6-1,TRBJ1-2,13,.,TGTGCCAGCAGTGGGGGCAGGTCGGGTGGCTACACCTTC,CASSGGRSGGYTF
.,TRBV7-2,TRBJ1-6,15,.,TGTGCCAGCAGCTTAGCGCGGGATCGGGGATCACCCCTCCACTTT,CASSLARDRGSPLHF
.,TRBV5-1,TRBJ2-5,15,TRBD1,TGCGCCAGCTATTCCCCTCAGGGGGCCCAAGAGACCCAGTACTTC,CASYSPQGAQETQYF
.,TRBV4-2,TRBJ1-6,17,.,TGTGCCAGCCGCCAAGGGGGAGAGGCTCACCCTAATTCACCCCTCCACTTT,CASRQGGEAHPNSPLHF
few,TRBV10-3,TRBJ1-6,14,.,TGTGCCATCAGCAGGCGAGATAAAGATTCACCCCTCCACTTT,CAISRRDKDSPLHF
.,TRBV6-6,TRBJ2-7,14,.,TGTGCCAGCAGTTACAATCCAGGGTCCTACGAGCAGTACTTC,CASSYNPGSYEQYF
few,TRBV27,TRBJ2-3,19,TRBD2,TGTGCCAGCAGTCCGGCTACGGGGTCTAGCGGGGTAACCACAGATACGCAGTATTTT,CASSPATGSSGVTTDTQYF
.,TRBV5-6,TRBJ2-2,11,.,TGTGCCAGCACTCTCACCGGGGAGCTGTTTTTT,CASTLTGELFF
.,TRBV18,TRBJ2-7,14,TRBD1,TGTGCCAGCTCACTGGCCAGAGAGACAGGGGGTTTGAACTTC,CASSLARETGGLNF
once,TRBV9,TRBJ2-2,13,.,TGTGCCAGCAGCGTCGTAGGAGCCGGGGAGCTGTTTTTT,CASSVVGAGELFF
.,TRBV7-9,TRBJ2-2,14,.,TGTGCCAGCAGCCCAACGACTGAAACCGGGGAGCTGTTTTTT,CASSPTTETGELFF
.,TRBV7-2,TRBJ1-2,15,.,TGTGCCAGCAGCCCCCAGGCGGGGGGGAGAGGAGGCTACACCTTC,CASSPQAGGRGGYTF
few,TRBV9,TRBJ2-2,13,.,TGTGCCAGCAGCGTTACAAGCACCGGGGAGCTGTTTTTT,CASSVTSTGELFF
.,TRBV28,TRBJ1-1,14,.,TGTGCCAGCAGACCCCCCGCCGGGAACACTGAAGCTTTCTTT,CASRPPAGNTEAFF
.,TRBV11-2,TRBJ1-2,12,.,TGTGCCAGCAGCTTAGGGGGCGATGGCTACACCTTC,CASSLGGDGYTF
.,TRBV11-1,TRBJ2-5,13,TRBD1,TGTGCCAGCAGCACGGACAGGGCTGAGACCCAGTACTTC,CASSTDRAETQYF
.,TRBV10-3,TRBJ2-7,14,.,TGTGCCATCAGTGAGTCTGTAGGTTCAGGCGAGCAGTACTTC,CAISESVGSGEQYF